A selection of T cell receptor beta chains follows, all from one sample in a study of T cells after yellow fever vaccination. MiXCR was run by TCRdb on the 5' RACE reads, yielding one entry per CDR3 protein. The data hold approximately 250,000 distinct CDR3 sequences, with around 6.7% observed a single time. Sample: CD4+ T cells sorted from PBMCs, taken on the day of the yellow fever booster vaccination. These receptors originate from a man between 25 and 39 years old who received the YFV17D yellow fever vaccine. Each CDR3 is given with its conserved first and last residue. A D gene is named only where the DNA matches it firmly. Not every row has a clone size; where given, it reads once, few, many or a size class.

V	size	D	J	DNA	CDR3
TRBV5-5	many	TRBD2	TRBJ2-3	TGTGCCAGCAGCCAGGGACTAGCGGGAGCAGATACGCAGTATTTT	CASSQGLAGADTQYF
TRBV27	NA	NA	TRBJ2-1	TGTGCCAGCAGTTCCATAGGGGCGCCGGGGGATGAGCAGTTCTTC	CASSSIGAPGDEQFF
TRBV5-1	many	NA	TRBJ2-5	TGCGCCAGCAGCTCCCGGCATCGCGAGACCCAGTACTTC	CASSSRHRETQYF
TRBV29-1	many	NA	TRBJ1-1	TGCAGCGTTGAAGTTTGGGTCAGGGATTGGACTGAAGCTTTCTTT	CSVEVWVRDWTEAFF
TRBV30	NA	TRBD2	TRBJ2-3	TGTGCCTGGAGTTTAAACGGGAGGGCCCTAATAGATACGCAGTATTTT	CAWSLNGRALIDTQYF
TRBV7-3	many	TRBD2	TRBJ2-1	TGTGCCAGCAGCTTAGCGGGAGGAGTTTACAATGAGCAGTTCTTC	CASSLAGGVYNEQFF
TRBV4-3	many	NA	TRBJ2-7	TGCGCCAGCAGCCGCCCCCGGAGGAGGGCGGACGAGCAGTACTTC	CASSRPRRRADEQYF
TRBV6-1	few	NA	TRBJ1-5	TGTGCCAGCAAGTGGTCAGACAGCAATCAGCCCCAGCATTTT	CASKWSDSNQPQHF
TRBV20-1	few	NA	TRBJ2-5	TGCAGTGCAAAGTCCCCCCGACAGGCAGAGACCCAGTACTTC	CSAKSPRQAETQYF
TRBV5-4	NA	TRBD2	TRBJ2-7	TGTGCCAGCAGCTTTGGGCGGGAGGCCGCCTACGAGCAGTACTTC	CASSFGREAAYEQYF
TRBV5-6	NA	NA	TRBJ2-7	TGTGCCAGCACCCGGGACCTAGAGACGGGAGAGCAGTACTTC	CASTRDLETGEQYF
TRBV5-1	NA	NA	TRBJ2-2	TGCGCCAGCAGCTTGAATGCAGGGATTGTGACCGGGGAGCTGTTTTTT	CASSLNAGIVTGELFF
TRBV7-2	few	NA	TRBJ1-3	TGTGCCAGCAGCCTACATTGGGGCATGACTGGAAACACCATATATTTT	CASSLHWGMTGNTIYF
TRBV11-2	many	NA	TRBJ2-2	TGTGCCAGCAGCTTAGATTCCAGAGGGCGGAACACCGGGGAGCTGTTTTTT	CASSLDSRGRNTGELFF